Each of the 26 T cell receptor beta chains below was sequenced from the same sample in a study of cytomegalovirus exposure and HLA in healthy donors. Amplification used 60 Vbeta primers and 13 Jbeta primers. The protocol was immunoSEQ multiplex PCR, while the TCRdb copy is restricted to in-frame clones and leaves out a portion. The table shows some 120,000 clones, with over 60% occurring only once. The material sequenced was PBMCs. The receptors derive from a man aged 25-45 years in good health and CMV-seropositive.

The chain joins TRBV6-1 to TRBJ2-5; TRBD1 aligns across 7 bases. The length of the CDR3 is 14 residues. J was trimmed by 3 bases and V by 6 bases; bases with no gene match: 7. Germline V lookup: CDR1 MNHNS, CDR2 SASEGT. CDR3 coding DNA: TGTGCCAGCAGCCACGGACAGGTAGAAGAGACCCAGTACTTC. Translation gives CASSHGQVEETQYF.

V and J are TRBV9 and TRBJ1-2, with D uncertain. This CDR3 spans 12 amino acids. Germline V lookup: CDR1 SGDLS, CDR2 YYNGEE. V was pared by 4 bases and J by 5 bases, with 9 bases between. CDR3 DNA: TGTGCCAGCAGCCCGGGAGAATATGGCTACACCTTC. Translating it yields CASSPGEYGYTF.

V is TRBV15 and J is TRBJ1-6; D is unclear. Germline lookup yields CDR1 LNHNV and CDR2 YYDKDF (reference sequence). Trimming left V 8 bases short and J 6 bases short, with 11 bases between. This CDR3 region has 13 residues. The CDR3 DNA is TGTGCCACCGCCCGGAACAGTAATTCACCCCTCCACTTT. The encoded protein is CATARNSNSPLHF. Combining the CDR3 with reference TRBV15 and TRBJ1-6 gives the whole variable domain DAMVIQNPRYQVTQFGKPVTLSCSQTLNHNVMYWYQQKSSQAPKLLFHYYDKDFNNEADTPDNFQSRRPNTSFCFLDIRSPGLGDTAMYLCATARNSNSPLHFGNGTRLTVT.

The chain couples TRBV28 to TRBJ2-7; 11 bases map to TRBD1. V gave up 4 bases and J gave up 2 bases; unmatched junction bases: 1. The germline V gene encodes CDR1 MDHEN and CDR2 SYDVKM. CDR3 size: 14 residues. CDR3 protein: CASSSGQGAYEQYF. As DNA, the CDR3 is TGTGCCAGCAGTTCGGGACAGGGGGCCTACGAGCAGTACTTC.

This chain uses TRBV2 with TRBJ1-1; 7 bases are shared with TRBD1. The CDR3 totals 18 residues. Germline CDR1 reads SNHLY; CDR2 reads FYNNEI. Trimming at V came to 3 bases and at J to 4 bases, leaving 17 bases not matched to a gene. The CDR3 nucleotides read TGTGCCAGCAGTGATGTGTATATGGGACAGCTTCCTCGCACTGAAGCTTTCTTT. Amino acids: CASSDVYMGQLPRTEAFF.

The J gene is TRBJ2-1, the V gene TRBV12-1; TRBD2 reflects the table's D call only, with no check against the DNA. TRBV12-1 is noted as a pseudogene. The CDR3 extends over 16 amino acids. The CDR3 region has the DNA TGTGCCAGCAGGGTTCCAGGACTAGCGGGGCACAATGAGCAGTTCTTC. As protein: CASRVPGLAGHNEQFF.

The CDR3 DNA reads TGCGCCAGTAGTCGGCTAGCAACTAATGAAAAACTGTTTTTT. Translation gives CASSRLATNEKLFF. The V and J genes are TRBV5-1 and TRBJ1-4; D is ambiguous. The CDR3 length is 14 residues. The V end was cut by 8 bases, the J end by 0 bases, with 11 bases between. CDR1 is SGHRS, CDR2 YFSETQ, per germline.

V is TRBV6-5 and J is TRBJ2-5, with D possibly being TRBD1 (6 bases). Germline assignment: CDR1 MNHEY and CDR2 SVGAGI. This CDR3 spans 12 amino acids. V was trimmed by 4 bases and J by 7 bases, leaving 10 bases between them. The CDR3 region is CASSSQGRTQYF. The CDR3 DNA is TGTGCCAGCAGTTCACAGGGACGGACCCAGTACTTC.

This sequence joins TRBV28 and TRBJ2-7, with 16 bases that match TRBD2. Per the germline V gene, CDR1 is MDHEN and CDR2 is SYDVKM. The CDR3 length is 18 residues. The trim removed 6 bases at V and 5 bases at J, leaving 13 bases unmatched. CDR3 loop: CASRPGLAGGPLSDEQYF. The CDR3 nucleotides are TGTGCCAGCAGGCCGGGACTAGCGGGGGGGCCGCTCAGTGACGAGCAGTACTTC.

The chain recombines TRBV30 with TRBJ1-2, with D possibly matching TRBD1 (6 bases). Germline V gene lookup returns CDR1 GTSNPN and CDR2 SVGIG (reference sequence). The CDR3 runs 13 residues. CDR3 nucleotide sequence: TGTAGCAGAAGGGACAACTCTCTCTATGGCTACACCTTC. Protein product: CSRRDNSLYGYTF.

The CDR3 DNA follows: TGTGCCAGCAGCCAAGTGGGGGGGAAACTGTTTTTT. This encodes CASSQVGGKLFF. The chain recombines TRBV14 with TRBJ1-4; perhaps TRBD1 as D (5 bases). Trimming shortened V by 1 base and J by 11 bases, and 8 bases separated the two germline ends. Per germline, CDR1 SGHDN and CDR2 FVKESK. CDR3 length: 12 amino acids.

This clone was observed once. The rearrangement links TRBV28 to TRBJ2-3; TRBD1 matches at 7 bases. Trimming cost V 6 bases and J 3 bases; bases outside gene matches: 6. There are 14 residues in the CDR3. Germline assignment: CDR1 MDHEN and CDR2 SYDVKM. The CDR3 nucleotides read TGTGCCAGCAGGACCGGGACAGTAACAGATACGCAGTATTTT. Translation: CASRTGTVTDTQYF.

The chain recombines TRBV15 with TRBJ2-7, with D perhaps matching TRBD1 (6 bases). This CDR3 comprises 14 residues. Germline CDR1 reads LNHNV; CDR2 reads YYDKDF (reference sequence). V dropped 4 bases and J dropped 0 bases, with 10 bases sitting between them. CDR3 in amino acids: CATSIAGDSYEQYF. The CDR3 DNA reads as TGTGCCACCAGCATTGCAGGGGACTCCTACGAGCAGTACTTC.

This chain links TRBV5-1 with TRBJ2-3; the match to TRBD2 covers 7 bases. This CDR3 is 14 amino acids long. Germline CDR1 is SGHRS and CDR2 is YFSETQ. The junction had 5 bases not matched to a gene; V was cut back by 3 bases and J by 4 bases. This chain's CDR3 is CASSSTSPPDTQYF. The CDR3 DNA sequence: TGCGCCAGCAGCTCGACTAGCCCGCCAGATACGCAGTATTTT. Full variable domain (missing parts from reference TRBV5-1 and TRBJ2-3): KAGVTQTPRYLIKTRGQQVTLSCSPISGHRSVSWYQQTPGQGLQFLFEYFSETQRNKGNFPGRFSGRQFSNSRSEMNVSTLELGDSALYLCASSSTSPPDTQYFGPGTRLTVL.

The chain employs TRBV5-4 and TRBJ1-2, with 10 bases aligning to TRBD1. This CDR3 comprises 14 residues. Germline V lookup: CDR1 SGHNT, CDR2 YYREEE (reference sequence). The J segment lost 5 bases and the V segment lost 4 bases, leaving 5 bases of the junction unmatched. CDR3 bases: TGTGCCAGCAGCCTACGGGACAGGGGTTATGGCTACACCTTC. Protein sequence: CASSLRDRGYGYTF.

The chain has TRBV28 and TRBJ1-4; 9 nucleotides match TRBD1. The CDR3 extends over 15 amino acids. After removal of 6 bases from V and 2 bases from J, the junction contained 4 bases not matched to a gene. Germline V gives CDR1 MDHEN, CDR2 SYDVKM. Here the CDR3 reads CASSSQGATNEKLFF. CDR3 coding DNA: TGTGCCAGCAGCTCACAGGGGGCGACTAATGAAAAACTGTTTTTT.

This clone was counted a single time. This chain connects TRBV6-1 to TRBJ2-1, with 8 bases lining up with TRBD1. Per the germline V gene, CDR1 is MNHNS and CDR2 is SASEGT. The CDR3 totals 14 residues. The junction had 10 bases not matched to a gene; V was cut back by 7 bases and J by 8 bases. This chain's CDR3 is CASKVPGGSDEQFF. The CDR3, as DNA: TGTGCCAGCAAAGTGCCAGGGGGCTCCGATGAGCAGTTCTTC.

V is TRBV7-2 and J is TRBJ1-6; the D is unclear. The CDR3 totals 13 residues. Germline V gives CDR1 SGHTA, CDR2 FQGNSA. The ends were cut back, 5 bases at V and 10 bases at J, with 12 bases in the middle. In DNA, the CDR3 is TGTGCCAGCAGCCCCCGTTGGGCCTCACCCCTCCACTTT. This sequence encodes CASSPRWASPLHF.

This chain links TRBV10-3 with TRBJ2-5, with D tentatively TRBD2 (5 bases). V lost 4 bases and J 4 bases, leaving 10 bases between the germline ends. Germline-derived CDR1 and CDR2 are ENHRY and SYGVKD. This CDR3 comprises 13 residues. The CDR3 is CAISAEVVETQYF. The CDR3 region has the DNA TGTGCCATCAGTGCGGAGGTCGTAGAGACCCAGTACTTC.

The V gene is TRBV21-1, the J gene TRBJ1-5; the table's D call TRBD1 went unverified against the DNA. TRBV21-1 is given as a pseudogene. The CDR3 has 17 residues. The CDR3 loop is CARRCRTVAFSNQPQHF. CDR3 nucleotides: TGTGCCAGACGATGTCGGACAGTTGCCTTTAGCAATCAGCCCCAGCATTTT.

This clone was seen just once. The chain links TRBV4-2 to TRBJ1-6; possible D gene TRBD1, 6 bases. The V end lost 3 bases, the J end lost 1 base, and 10 bases lay between the germline ends. The CDR3 has 16 residues. The germline CDR1 and CDR2 sequences are LGHNA and YNFKEQ. CDR3 loop: CASSQDGQSYNSPLHF. In DNA form, the CDR3 reads TGTGCCAGCAGCCAGGACGGACAGTCCTATAATTCACCCCTCCACTTT.

V and J are TRBV28 and TRBJ2-1, with TRBD1 identical over 9 bases. Germline V gives CDR1 MDHEN, CDR2 SYDVKM. J lost 3 bases, V lost 5 bases, and 5 bases had no gene match. CDR3 length equals 15 residues. Written as DNA, the CDR3 is TGTGCCAGCAGTGCTCCGGGACAGGGCTACAATGAGCAGTTCTTC. Its protein product is CASSAPGQGYNEQFF. Full variable domain (outside the CDR3, taken from reference TRBV28 and TRBJ2-1): DVKVTQSSRYLVKRTGEKVFLECVQDMDHENMFWYRQDPGLGLRLIYFSYDVKMKEKGDIPEGYSVSREKKERFSLILESASTNQTSMYLCASSAPGQGYNEQFFGPGTRLTVL.

The chain combines TRBV29-1 with TRBJ1-1, with unresolved D. The V end lost 3 bases, the J end lost 0 bases, and 14 bases lay between the germline ends. This CDR3 is 15 amino acids long. Germline CDR1 is SQVTM and CDR2 is ANQGSEA. This CDR3 is CSVDFPRQVNTEAFF. For the CDR3, the DNA is TGCAGCGTTGATTTCCCCCGGCAGGTGAACACTGAAGCTTTCTTT.

The V call is TRBV19, the J call TRBJ2-5; TRBD2 is a possible D gene (6 bases). The CDR3 length is 13 residues. Germline V gives CDR1 LNHDA, CDR2 SQIVND (reference sequence). The germline V and J ends were trimmed by 10 bases and 5 bases, with 17 bases remaining between them. The CDR3: CATTTAGSETQYF. The CDR3, as DNA: TGTGCCACCACCACCGCCGGGAGCGAGACCCAGTACTTC.

This chain connects TRBV14 to TRBJ2-5, with TRBD1 identical over 10 bases. V gave up 0 bases and J gave up 5 bases; unmatched junction bases: 15. CDR1 SGHDN and CDR2 FVKESK come from the germline V gene. This CDR3 is 19 amino acids long. As DNA, the CDR3 is TGTGCCAGCAGCCAAGATGAGAGGGCCGGGACAGGGGAGAGCGAGACCCAGTACTTC. Protein sequence: CASSQDERAGTGESETQYF.

This chain uses TRBV18 with TRBJ1-1; no clear D. Germline V lookup: CDR1 KGHSH, CDR2 LQKENI. V was trimmed by 4 bases and J by 1 base, leaving 13 bases between them. This CDR3 spans 15 amino acids. The CDR3 here is CASSLWAGRNTEAFF. CDR3 nucleotides: TGTGCCAGCTCACTTTGGGCGGGCCGGAACACTGAAGCTTTCTTT.